The entry that follows covers one T cell receptor (beta chain) sequence. Its antigen is currently not known. No quality values exist for individual bases; no much larger clone is one base distant. Taken from the germline V gene, the CDR1 and CDR2 loops are MNHNS and SASEGT. The CDR3 numbers 13 residues from cysteine through phenylalanine. Just CDR3 DNA is preserved here, 39 bases in frame from base 1. The germline ends are 13 bases apart after V is trimmed by 7 bases and J by 5 bases. This record comes from a study of CD8 T cells in seronegative destructive rheumatoid arthritis (TCRdb year 2020). Broadly, across the study: At the time of sampling, biological drugs were being given to most of the eight CND-RA patients. The study compared peripheral CD8+ TCRbeta repertoires from patients with CCP-negative destructive rheumatoid arthritis (CND-RA) against repertoires from newly diagnosed seropositive RA, seronegative RA and healthy controls. Comparison cohorts of seropositive RA, seronegative RA and healthy controls came from an earlier published TCRbeta dataset rather than new sequencing.

CND-RA patients tested negative on the clinical CCP2 antibody test, and even with active therapy their joint destruction kept progressing. Every CND-RA patient had failed conventional anti-rheumatic therapy and showed typical joint destruction in the wrists and ankles. CND-RA patients were sampled after long disease histories, spanning decades in several cases, rather than at diagnosis. Roughly 45 millilitres of EDTA-anticoagulated peripheral blood were drawn from each patient. Ficoll-Paque PLUS density gradient separation was used to isolate peripheral blood mononuclear cells. Using AutoMACS magnetic bead positive selection, CD8+ cells were isolated from either fresh or cryopreserved PBMCs, and flow cytometry was used to check purity. Genomic DNA was extracted using Nucleospin Tissue or Tissue XS kits and then quantified on a Qubit 2.0 fluorometer. Genomic DNA from CD8+ cells was used for TCRbeta sequencing according to the manufacturer's instructions. The immunoSEQ assay was used for TCRbeta sequencing, which was carried out at a genomics technology centre in Finland. In the authors' own workflow: Clonotype tables generated by the immunoSEQ preprocessing pipeline were converted into VDJtools format, and non-productive clonotypes were filtered out. Samples below 10,000 reads were excluded and the rest subsampled to 10,000 reads; most of the eight CND-RA samples passed. Shannon-Wiener, Simpson and clonality indices were calculated with the VDJtools CalcDiversityStats function on data subsampled to 10,000 reads. To infer antigen specificity, non-singleton TCRbeta clonotypes were hard-matched against VDJdb, meaning no mismatches were allowed. Clusters with potentially shared antigen targets were formed by grouping CDR3 sequences that differed by one amino acid (Hamming distance 1). After each group was resampled to six samples, one-sided Fisher's exact tests checked public clonotypes for group enrichment, with the whole procedure repeated ten times. The immuneACCESS repertoire file appears here via TCRdb, limited to in-frame rearrangements. These files lack a portion of the clones; in checked studies, under half of the deficit traces to unresolved V genes, and the cause of the others is not known. From that table come the V and J calls and clone size; the DNA was used to work out D and trimming. For this sample the table gives some 4,100 clones, of which under 80% were detected only once. Approximately 40% of the sample is in the top ten clones.

The investigation overall reported the following: A distinct set of enriched public clonotypes appeared to be present in CND-RA patients, and the authors interpreted this finding as support for a separate disease subset. In the absence of diagnostic samples, TCR repertoire differences may be partly attributable to poor disease control over the years rather than being present at onset. More CMV-reactive and fewer influenza A-reactive CD8+ TCRbeta sequences were observed in CND-RA repertoires than in controls and other RA subtypes. With age adjusted for, CD8+ TCRbeta repertoires in CND-RA patients appeared less diverse and more clonal than repertoires in other RA subtypes. The small size of the CND-RA cohort was acknowledged as a limitation of the study. Across the 90,000 to 150,000 clonotypes tested, no public clonotype enrichment remained significant after Benjamini-Hochberg correction.

The receptor's source is a woman aged 50-75 years with seronegative destructive rheumatoid arthritis. The sample was CD8+ T cells from blood. This chain joins TRBV6-1 to TRBJ2-3; a tentative D match to TRBD2 spans 5 bases. In nucleotide form, the sequence is TGTGCCAGCACCCTACTAGGAGGAGATACGCAGTATTTT. It translates as CASTLLGGDTQYF.